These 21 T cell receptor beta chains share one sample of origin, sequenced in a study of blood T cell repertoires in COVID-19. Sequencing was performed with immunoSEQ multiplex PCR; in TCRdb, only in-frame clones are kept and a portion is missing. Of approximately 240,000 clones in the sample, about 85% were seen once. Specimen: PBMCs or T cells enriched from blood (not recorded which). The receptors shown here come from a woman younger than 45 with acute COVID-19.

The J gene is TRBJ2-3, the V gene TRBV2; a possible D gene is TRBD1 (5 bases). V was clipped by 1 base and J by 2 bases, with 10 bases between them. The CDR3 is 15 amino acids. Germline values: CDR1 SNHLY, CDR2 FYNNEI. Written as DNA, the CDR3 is TGTGCCAGCAGTGAAGGTGGGGCAGACACAGATACGCAGTATTTT. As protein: CASSEGGADTDTQYF. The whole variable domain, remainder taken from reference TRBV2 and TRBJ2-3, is EPEVTQTPSHQVTQMGQEVILRCVPISNHLYFYWYRQILGQKVEFLVSFYNNEISEKSEIFDDQFSVERPDGSNFTLKIRSTKLEDSAMYFCASSEGGADTDTQYFGPGTRLTVL.

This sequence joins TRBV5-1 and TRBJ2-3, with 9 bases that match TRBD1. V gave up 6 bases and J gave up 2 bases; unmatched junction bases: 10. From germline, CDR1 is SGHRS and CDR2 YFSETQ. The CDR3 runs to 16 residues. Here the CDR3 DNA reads TGCGCCAGCACTCTTGAAGGACAGGGGATCACAGATACGCAGTATTTT. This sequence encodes CASTLEGQGITDTQYF.

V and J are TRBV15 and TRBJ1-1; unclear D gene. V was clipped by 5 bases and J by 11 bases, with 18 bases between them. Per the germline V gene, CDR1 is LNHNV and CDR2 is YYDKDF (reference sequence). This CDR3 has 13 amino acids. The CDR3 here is CATSRSGVAGAFF. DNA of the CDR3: TGTGCCACCAGCCGGAGTGGGGTCGCGGGGGCTTTCTTT. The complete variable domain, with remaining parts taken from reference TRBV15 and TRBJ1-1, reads DAMVIQNPRYQVTQFGKPVTLSCSQTLNHNVMYWYQQKSSQAPKLLFHYYDKDFNNEADTPDNFQSRRPNTSFCFLDIRSPGLGDTAMYLCATSRSGVAGAFFGQGTRLTVV.

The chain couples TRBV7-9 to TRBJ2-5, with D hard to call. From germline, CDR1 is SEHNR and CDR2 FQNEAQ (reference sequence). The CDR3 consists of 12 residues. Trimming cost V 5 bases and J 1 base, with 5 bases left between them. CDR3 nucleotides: TGTGCCAGCAGCCCCATCCAAGAGACCCAGTACTTC. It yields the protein CASSPIQETQYF.

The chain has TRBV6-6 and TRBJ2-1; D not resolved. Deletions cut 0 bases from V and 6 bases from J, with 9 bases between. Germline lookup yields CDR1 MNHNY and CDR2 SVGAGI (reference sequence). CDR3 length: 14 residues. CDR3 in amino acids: CASSYSGPGNEQFF. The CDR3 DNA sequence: TGTGCCAGCAGTTACTCTGGGCCTGGCAATGAGCAGTTCTTC.

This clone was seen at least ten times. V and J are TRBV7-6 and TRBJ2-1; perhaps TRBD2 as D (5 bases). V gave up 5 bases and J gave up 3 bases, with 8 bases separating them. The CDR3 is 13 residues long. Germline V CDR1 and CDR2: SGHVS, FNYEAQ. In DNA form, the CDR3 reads TGTGCCAGCAGCGACGGGGACTACAATGAGCAGTTCTTC. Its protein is CASSDGDYNEQFF.

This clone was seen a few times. The CDR3 region is CASSDMGQGHYSNQPQHF. The CDR3 region has the DNA TGTGCCAGCAGTGATATGGGACAGGGTCATTATAGCAATCAGCCCCAGCATTTT. The chain is built from TRBV6-1 and TRBJ1-5; TRBD1 aligns across 9 bases. Trimming at V came to 3 bases and at J to 0 bases, leaving 9 bases not matched to a gene. This CDR3 has 18 amino acids. The V gene's germline CDR1 is MNHNS and CDR2 SASEGT.

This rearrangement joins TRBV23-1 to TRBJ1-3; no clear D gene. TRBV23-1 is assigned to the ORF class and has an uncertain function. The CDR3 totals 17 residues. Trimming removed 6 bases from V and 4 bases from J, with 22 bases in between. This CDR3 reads CASSLPARPLGGNTIYF. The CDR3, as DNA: TGCGCCAGCAGCCTTCCGGCCCGCCCGTTGGGCGGAAACACCATATATTTT.

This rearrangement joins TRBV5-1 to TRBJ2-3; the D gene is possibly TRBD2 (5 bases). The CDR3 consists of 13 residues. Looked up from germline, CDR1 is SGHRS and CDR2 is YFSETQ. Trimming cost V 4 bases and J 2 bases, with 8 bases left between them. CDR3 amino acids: CASSERHTDTQYF. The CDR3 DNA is TGCGCCAGCAGCGAGCGGCACACAGATACGCAGTATTTT.

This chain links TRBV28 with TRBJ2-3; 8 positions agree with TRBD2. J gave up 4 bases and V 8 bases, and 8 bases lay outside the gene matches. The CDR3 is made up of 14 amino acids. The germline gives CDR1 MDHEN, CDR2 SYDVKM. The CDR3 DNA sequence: TGTGCCAGCCACACTCGGGGGGGCCCAGATACGCAGTATTTT. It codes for CASHTRGGPDTQYF.

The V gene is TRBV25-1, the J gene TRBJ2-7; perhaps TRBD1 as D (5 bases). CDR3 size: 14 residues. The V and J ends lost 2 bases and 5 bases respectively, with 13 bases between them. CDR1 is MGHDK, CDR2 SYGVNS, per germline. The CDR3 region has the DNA TGTGCCAGCAGTGAAATCGGGCAGGGCCACGAGCAGTACTTC. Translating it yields CASSEIGQGHEQYF.

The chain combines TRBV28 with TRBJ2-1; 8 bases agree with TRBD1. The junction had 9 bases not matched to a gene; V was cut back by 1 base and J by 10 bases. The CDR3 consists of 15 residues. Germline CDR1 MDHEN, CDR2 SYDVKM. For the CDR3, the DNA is TGTGCCAGCAGTTTATCAGGGGGCCCACGCGAGGAGCAGTTCTTC. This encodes CASSLSGGPREEQFF. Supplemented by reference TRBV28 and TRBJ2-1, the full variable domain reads DVKVTQSSRYLVKRTGEKVFLECVQDMDHENMFWYRQDPGLGLRLIYFSYDVKMKEKGDIPEGYSVSREKKERFSLILESASTNQTSMYLCASSLSGGPREEQFFGPGTRLTVL.

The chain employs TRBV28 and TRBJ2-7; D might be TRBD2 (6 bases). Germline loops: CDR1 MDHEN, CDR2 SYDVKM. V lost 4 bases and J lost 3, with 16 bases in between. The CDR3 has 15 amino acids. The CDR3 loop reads CASSSGLNLNYEQYF. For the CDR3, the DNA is TGTGCCAGCAGTTCGGGACTGAACCTAAACTACGAGCAGTACTTC. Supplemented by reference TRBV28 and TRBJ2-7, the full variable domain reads DVKVTQSSRYLVKRTGEKVFLECVQDMDHENMFWYRQDPGLGLRLIYFSYDVKMKEKGDIPEGYSVSREKKERFSLILESASTNQTSMYLCASSSGLNLNYEQYFGPGTRLTVT.

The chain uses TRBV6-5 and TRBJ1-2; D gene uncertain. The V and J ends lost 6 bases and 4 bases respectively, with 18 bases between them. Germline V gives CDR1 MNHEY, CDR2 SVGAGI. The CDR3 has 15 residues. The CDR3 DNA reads TGTGCCAGCAGAGACCCGACTCACCGAGCCTATGGCTACACCTTC. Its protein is CASRDPTHRAYGYTF.

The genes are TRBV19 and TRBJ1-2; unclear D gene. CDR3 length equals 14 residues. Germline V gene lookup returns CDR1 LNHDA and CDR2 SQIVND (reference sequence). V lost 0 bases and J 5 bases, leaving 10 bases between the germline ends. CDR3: CASSIDRSGYGYTF. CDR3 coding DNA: TGTGCCAGTAGTATAGACAGGTCTGGTTATGGCTACACCTTC.

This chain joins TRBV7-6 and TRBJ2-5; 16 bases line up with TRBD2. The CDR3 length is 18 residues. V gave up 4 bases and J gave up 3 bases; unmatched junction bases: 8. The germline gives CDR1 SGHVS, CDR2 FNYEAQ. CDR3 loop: CASSSGTSGGAGEETQYF. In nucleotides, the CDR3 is TGTGCCAGCAGCTCCGGGACTAGCGGGGGGGCCGGGGAAGAGACCCAGTACTTC.

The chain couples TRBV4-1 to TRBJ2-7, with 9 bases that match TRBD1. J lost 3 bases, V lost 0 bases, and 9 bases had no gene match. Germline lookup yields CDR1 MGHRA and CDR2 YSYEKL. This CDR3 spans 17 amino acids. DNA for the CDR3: TGCGCCAGCAGCCAAGATAGCTGGGGACAGGGTTTCTACGAGCAGTACTTC. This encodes CASSQDSWGQGFYEQYF.

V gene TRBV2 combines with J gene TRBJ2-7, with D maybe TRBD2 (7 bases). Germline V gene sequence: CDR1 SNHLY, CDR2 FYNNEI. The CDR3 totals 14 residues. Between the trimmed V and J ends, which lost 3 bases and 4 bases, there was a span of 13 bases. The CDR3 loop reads CASSDQGGGYEQYF. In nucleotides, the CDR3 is TGTGCCAGCAGTGATCAAGGGGGGGGTTACGAGCAGTACTTC.

Here the CDR3 DNA reads TGTGCCAGCAGAGGAGACGGGGAGCCGTATAATTCACCCCTCCACTTT. Residues: CASRGDGEPYNSPLHF. The chain carries TRBV28 and TRBJ1-6; no clear D. Germline loops: CDR1 MDHEN, CDR2 SYDVKM. V gave up 6 bases and J gave up 4 bases, with 16 bases separating them. This CDR3 comprises 16 residues.

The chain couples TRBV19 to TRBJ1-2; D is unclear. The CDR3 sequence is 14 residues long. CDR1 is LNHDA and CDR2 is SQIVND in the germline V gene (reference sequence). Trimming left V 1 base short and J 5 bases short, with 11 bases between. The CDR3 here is CASSIVPGGYGYTF. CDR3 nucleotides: TGTGCCAGTAGTATAGTACCCGGAGGATATGGCTACACCTTC.

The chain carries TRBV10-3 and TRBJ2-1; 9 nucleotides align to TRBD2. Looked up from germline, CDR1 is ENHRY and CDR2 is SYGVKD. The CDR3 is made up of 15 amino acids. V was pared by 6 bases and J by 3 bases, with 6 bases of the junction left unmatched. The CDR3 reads CAISVAGVDYNEQFF. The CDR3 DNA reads TGTGCCATCAGCGTAGCGGGGGTCGACTACAATGAGCAGTTCTTC.